Sequencing of this T cell receptor (beta chain) was carried out in a study of beta chain features in type 1 diabetes. Looking at the study overall: Examined across all samples were about 110,000,000 sorted cells. Study findings and constraints: Patients with type 1 diabetes carried fewer insertions and had more deletions at their VDJ junctions. A definitive answer on HLA type influencing TCRB rearrangement was not reached here. TCRB CDR3s from Type 1 diabetes patients were moderately but significantly shorter in all four CD4+ subsets.

Every bit of the isolated RNA underwent reverse transcription, so sequencing read expressed TCRB transcripts. Sequencing was performed with immunoSEQ multiplex PCR; in TCRdb, only in-frame clones are kept and a portion is missing. The sample lists around 600,000 clones; roughly an eighth were seen once. Heparinised blood was drawn once per donor, averaging around 120 mL. The germline CDR1 and CDR2 sequences are SQVTM and ANQGSEA. The V segment lost 5 bases and the J segment 10 bases; nucleotides outside the gene matches: 10. This CDR3 region has 12 residues. About this clone itself: Its cognate antigen is unknown.

The chain links TRBV29-1 to TRBJ1-2, with TRBD1 identical over 7 bases. The specimen was naive CD4+ T cells from blood. This TCR came from a young man with type 1 diabetes. This CDR3 reads CSVRRGIVDYTF. CDR3 in DNA: TGCAGCGTTCGCAGGGGGATTGTGGACTACACCTTC.